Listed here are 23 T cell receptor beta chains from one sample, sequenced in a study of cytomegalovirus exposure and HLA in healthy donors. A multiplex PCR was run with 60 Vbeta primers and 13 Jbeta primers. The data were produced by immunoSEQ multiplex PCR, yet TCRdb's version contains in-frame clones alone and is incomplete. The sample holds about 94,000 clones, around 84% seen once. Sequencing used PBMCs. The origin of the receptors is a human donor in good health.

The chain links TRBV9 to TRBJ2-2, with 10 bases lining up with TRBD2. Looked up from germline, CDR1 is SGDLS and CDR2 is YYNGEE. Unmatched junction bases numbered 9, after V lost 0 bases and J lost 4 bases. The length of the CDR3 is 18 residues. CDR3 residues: CASSVGLAGDQGTGELFF. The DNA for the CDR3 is TGTGCCAGCAGCGTAGGGCTAGCGGGAGATCAGGGCACCGGGGAGCTGTTTTTT.

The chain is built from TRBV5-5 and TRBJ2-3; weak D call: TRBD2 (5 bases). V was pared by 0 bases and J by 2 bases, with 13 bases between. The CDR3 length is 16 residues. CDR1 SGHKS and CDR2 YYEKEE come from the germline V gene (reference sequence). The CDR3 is CASSLGPRVTTDTQYF. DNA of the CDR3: TGTGCCAGCAGCTTGGGGCCGAGGGTTACCACAGATACGCAGTATTTT.

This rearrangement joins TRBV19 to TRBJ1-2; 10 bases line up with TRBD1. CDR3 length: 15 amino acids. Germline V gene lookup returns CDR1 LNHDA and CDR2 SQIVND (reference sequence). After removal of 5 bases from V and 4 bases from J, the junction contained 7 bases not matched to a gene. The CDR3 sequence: CASSLAGTGVYGYTF. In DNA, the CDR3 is TGTGCCAGTAGTCTTGCCGGGACAGGGGTCTATGGCTACACCTTC.

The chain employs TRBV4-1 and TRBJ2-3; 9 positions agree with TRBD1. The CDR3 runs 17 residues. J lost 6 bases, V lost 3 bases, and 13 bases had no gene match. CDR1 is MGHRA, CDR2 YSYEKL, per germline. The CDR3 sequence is CASSQTGQGLLRDTQYF. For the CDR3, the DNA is TGCGCCAGCAGCCAGACGGGACAGGGTCTACTTCGGGATACGCAGTATTTT.

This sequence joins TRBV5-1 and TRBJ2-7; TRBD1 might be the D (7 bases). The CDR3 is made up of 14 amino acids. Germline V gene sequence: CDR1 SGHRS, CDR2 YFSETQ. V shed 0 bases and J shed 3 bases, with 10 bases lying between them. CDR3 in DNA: TGCGCCAGCAGCTTGGCAGGGGGGCTCTACGAGCAGTACTTC. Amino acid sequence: CASSLAGGLYEQYF. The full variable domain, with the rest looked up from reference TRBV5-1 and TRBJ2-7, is KAGVTQTPRYLIKTRGQQVTLSCSPISGHRSVSWYQQTPGQGLQFLFEYFSETQRNKGNFPGRFSGRQFSNSRSEMNVSTLELGDSALYLCASSLAGGLYEQYFGPGTRLTVT.

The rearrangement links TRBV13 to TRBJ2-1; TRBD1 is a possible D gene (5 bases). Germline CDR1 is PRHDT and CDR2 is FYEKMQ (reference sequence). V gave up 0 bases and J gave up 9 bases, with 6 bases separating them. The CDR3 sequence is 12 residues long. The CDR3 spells CASSLGQGEQFF. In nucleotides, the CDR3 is TGTGCCAGCAGCTTAGGCCAGGGTGAGCAGTTCTTC.

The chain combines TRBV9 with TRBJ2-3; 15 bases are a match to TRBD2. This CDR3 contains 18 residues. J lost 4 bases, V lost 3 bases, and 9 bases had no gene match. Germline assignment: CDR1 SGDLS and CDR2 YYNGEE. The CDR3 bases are TGTGCCAGCAGCGCTATTGGGACTAGCGGGAGGAGGGCAGATACGCAGTATTTT. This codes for CASSAIGTSGRRADTQYF.

Here the CDR3 reads CASSTGRGGYTF. CDR3 sequence (DNA): TGTGCCAGCAGTACCGGGCGAGGGGGCTACACCTTC. The gene calls are TRBV6-1 and TRBJ1-2; unclear D gene. With 5 bases removed from V and 8 bases from J, the gap between germline ends came to 12 bases. This CDR3 region has 12 residues. Looked up from germline, CDR1 is MNHNS and CDR2 is SASEGT.

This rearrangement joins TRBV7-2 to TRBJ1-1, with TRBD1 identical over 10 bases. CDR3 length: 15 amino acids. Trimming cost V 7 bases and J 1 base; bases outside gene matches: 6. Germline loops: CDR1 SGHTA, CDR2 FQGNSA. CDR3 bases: TGTGCCAGCAACTCCCGGGACAGGGGGAACACTGAAGCTTTCTTT. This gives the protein CASNSRDRGNTEAFF.

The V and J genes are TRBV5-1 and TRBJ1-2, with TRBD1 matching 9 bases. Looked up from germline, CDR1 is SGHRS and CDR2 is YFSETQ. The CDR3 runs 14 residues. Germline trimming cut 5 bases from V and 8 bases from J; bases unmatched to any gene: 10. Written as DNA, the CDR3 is TGCGCCAGCAGGGGACCGGGACAGGGATACGGCTACACCTTC. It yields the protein CASRGPGQGYGYTF.

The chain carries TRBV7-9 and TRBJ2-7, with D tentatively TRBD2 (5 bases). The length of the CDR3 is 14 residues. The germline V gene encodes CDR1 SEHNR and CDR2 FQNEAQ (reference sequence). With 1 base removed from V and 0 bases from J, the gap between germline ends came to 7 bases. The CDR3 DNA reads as TGTGCCAGCAGCTTAGTAGGGAGCTCCTACGAGCAGTACTTC. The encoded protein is CASSLVGSSYEQYF.

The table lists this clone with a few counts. The CDR3 loop reads CASRTGYYGYTF. CDR3 DNA: TGTGCCAGTAGGACAGGGTACTATGGCTACACCTTC. V gene TRBV19 combines with J gene TRBJ1-2, with TRBD1 matching over 7 bases. CDR1 and CDR2 from the germline V gene are LNHDA and SQIVND (reference sequence). V lost 6 bases and J lost 3; bases outside the gene matches: 1. This CDR3 is 12 amino acids long.

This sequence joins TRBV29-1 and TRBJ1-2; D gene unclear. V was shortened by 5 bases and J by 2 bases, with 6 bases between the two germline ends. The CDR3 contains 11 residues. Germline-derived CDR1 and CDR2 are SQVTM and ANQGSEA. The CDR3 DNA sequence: TGCAGCGTTCCAGTAAACTATGGCTACACCTTC. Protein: CSVPVNYGYTF.

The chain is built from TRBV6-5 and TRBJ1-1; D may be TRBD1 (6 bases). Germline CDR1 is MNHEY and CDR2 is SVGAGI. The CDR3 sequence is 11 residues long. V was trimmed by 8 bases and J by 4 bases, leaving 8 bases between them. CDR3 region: CASSRGTEAFF. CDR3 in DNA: TGTGCCAGCTCCAGGGGCACTGAAGCTTTCTTT.

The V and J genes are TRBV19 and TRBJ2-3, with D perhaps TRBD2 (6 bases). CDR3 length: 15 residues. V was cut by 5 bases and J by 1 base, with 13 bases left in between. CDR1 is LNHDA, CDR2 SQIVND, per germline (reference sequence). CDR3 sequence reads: CASSPVREGTDTQYF. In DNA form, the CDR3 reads TGTGCCAGTAGTCCCGTGAGGGAGGGCACAGATACGCAGTATTTT. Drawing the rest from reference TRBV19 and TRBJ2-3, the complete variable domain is DGGITQSPKYLFRKEGQNVTLSCEQNLNHDAMYWYRQDPGQGLRLIYYSQIVNDFQKGDIAEGYSVSREKKESFPLTVTSAQKNPTAFYLCASSPVREGTDTQYFGPGTRLTVL.

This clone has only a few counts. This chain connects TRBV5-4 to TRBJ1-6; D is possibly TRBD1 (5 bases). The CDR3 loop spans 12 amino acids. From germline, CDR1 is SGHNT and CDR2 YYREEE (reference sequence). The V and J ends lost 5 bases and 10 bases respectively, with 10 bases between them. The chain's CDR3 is CASSTGASPLHF. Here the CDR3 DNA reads TGTGCCAGCAGTACAGGTGCCTCACCCCTCCACTTT.

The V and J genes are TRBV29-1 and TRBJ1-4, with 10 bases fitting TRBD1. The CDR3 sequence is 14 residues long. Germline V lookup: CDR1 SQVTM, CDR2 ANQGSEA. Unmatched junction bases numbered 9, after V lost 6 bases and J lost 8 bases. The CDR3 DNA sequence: TGCAGCGTCGGGACAGGGGCCGGAGGGGAAAAACTGTTTTTT. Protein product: CSVGTGAGGEKLFF.

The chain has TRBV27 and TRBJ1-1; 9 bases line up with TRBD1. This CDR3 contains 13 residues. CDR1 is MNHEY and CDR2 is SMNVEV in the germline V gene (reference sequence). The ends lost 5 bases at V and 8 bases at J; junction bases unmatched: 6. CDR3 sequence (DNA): TGTGCCAGCAGTCCACAGGGGGCCCGCGAAGCTTTCTTT. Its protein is CASSPQGAREAFF.

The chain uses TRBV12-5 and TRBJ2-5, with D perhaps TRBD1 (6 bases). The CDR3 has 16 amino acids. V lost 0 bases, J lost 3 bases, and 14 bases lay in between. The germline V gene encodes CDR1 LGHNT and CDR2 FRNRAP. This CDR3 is CASGLVRGTGKETQYF. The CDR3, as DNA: TGTGCTAGTGGTTTGGTACGGGGCACAGGGAAAGAGACCCAGTACTTC.

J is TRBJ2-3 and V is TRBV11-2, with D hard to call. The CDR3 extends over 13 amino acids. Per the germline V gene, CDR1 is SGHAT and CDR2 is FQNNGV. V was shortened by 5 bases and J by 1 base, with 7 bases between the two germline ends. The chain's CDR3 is CASSPLGTDTQYF. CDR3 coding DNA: TGTGCCAGCAGCCCCCTAGGCACAGATACGCAGTATTTT.

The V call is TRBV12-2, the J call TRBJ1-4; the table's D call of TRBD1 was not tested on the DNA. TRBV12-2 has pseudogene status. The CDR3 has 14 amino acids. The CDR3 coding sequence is TGTGCAAGTCCCTTGGACAGGGGAATGGAAAAACTGTTTTTT. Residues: CASPLDRGMEKLFF.

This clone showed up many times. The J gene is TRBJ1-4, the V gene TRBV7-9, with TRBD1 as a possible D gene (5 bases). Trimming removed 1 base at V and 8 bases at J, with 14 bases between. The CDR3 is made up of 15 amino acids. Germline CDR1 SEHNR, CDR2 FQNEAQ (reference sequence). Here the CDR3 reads CASSLDLRDREKLFF. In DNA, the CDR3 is TGTGCCAGCAGCTTAGATCTCAGGGATCGGGAAAAACTGTTTTTT.

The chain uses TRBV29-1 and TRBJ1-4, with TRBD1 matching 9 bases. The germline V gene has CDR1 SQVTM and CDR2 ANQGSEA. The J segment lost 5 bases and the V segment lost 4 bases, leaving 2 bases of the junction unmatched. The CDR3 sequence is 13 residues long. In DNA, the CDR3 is TGCAGCGTTGCCGGGACAGGGAATGAAAAACTGTTTTTT. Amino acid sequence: CSVAGTGNEKLFF.